The 20 T cell receptor beta chains in this list originate from one sample, sequenced in a study of CD8+CD57+ T cells in acquired aplastic anemia (dated by TCRdb to the late 2010s). The sequencing machine was an Illumina HiSeq 2000. Genomic DNA served as template for TCR beta VDJ combination and CDR3 sequence profiling. TCRdb handled the public reads itself, with Q25 trimming in fastp and clone calling in MiXCR, and kept productive beta chains. Here each entry gathers all rows of one CDR3 protein and keeps the most common genes and DNA. In all, the sample holds 180,000 or so distinct CDR3 sequences, and less than 55% of those were seen once. The ten biggest clones cover under 3% of the sample. The sample was sorted CD4+, CD8+, or CD8+CD57+ T cells (not recorded which) from PBMCs. The receptors were sampled from a human donor in good health.

The chain links TRBV19 to TRBJ2-7; weak D call: TRBD1 (5 bases). Germline values: CDR1 LNHDA, CDR2 SQIVND (reference sequence). The CDR3 totals 14 residues. V lost 2 bases to trimming and J lost 3 bases, with 11 bases between them. The CDR3 protein is CASSISPGLYEQYF. CDR3 DNA sequence: TGTGCCAGTAGTATAAGTCCAGGGCTCTACGAGCAGTACTTC.

There are many counts of this clonotype. The chain uses TRBV9 and TRBJ1-4; 8 nucleotides agree with TRBD1. The V and J ends lost 2 bases and 4 bases, in that order; junction bases with no gene match: 4. The CDR3 covers 15 residues. CDR1 and CDR2 from the germline V gene are SGDLS and YYNGEE. CDR3 protein: CASSVRDRYNEKLFF. CDR3 DNA: TGTGCCAGCAGCGTCCGGGACAGGTATAATGAAAAACTGTTTTTT. The whole variable domain, remainder taken from reference TRBV9 and TRBJ1-4, is DSGVTQTPKHLITATGQRVTLRCSPRSGDLSVYWYQQSLDQGLQFLIQYYNGEERAKGNILERFSAQQFPDLHSELNLSSLELGDSALYFCASSVRDRYNEKLFFGSGTQLSVL.

The chain carries TRBV29-1 and TRBJ1-2; D uncertain. The CDR3 runs to 12 residues. Germline V gene lookup returns CDR1 SQVTM and CDR2 ANQGSEA. The ends were cut back, 5 bases at V and 5 bases at J, with 12 bases in the middle. CDR3 in amino acids: CSVPAFPYGYTF. In nucleotides, the CDR3 is TGCAGCGTTCCGGCTTTTCCTTATGGCTACACCTTC. The full variable domain, completed using reference TRBV29-1 and TRBJ1-2, is SAVISQKPSRDICQRGTSLTIQCQVDSQVTMMFWYRQQPGQSLTLIATANQGSEATYESGFVIDKFPISRPNLTFSTLTVSNMSPEDSSIYLCSVPAFPYGYTFGSGTRLTVV.

This clonotype was seen a few times. The J gene is TRBJ2-3, the V gene TRBV4-1, with 9 bases matching TRBD2. Looked up from germline, CDR1 is MGHRA and CDR2 is YSYEKL. J was trimmed by 2 bases and V by 4 bases; bases with no gene match: 10. The CDR3 spans 17 residues. The CDR3 nucleotides are TGCGCCAGCAGCCCCGGGGGGCTAGCGGGGTTCACAGATACGCAGTATTTT. The encoded protein is CASSPGGLAGFTDTQYF.

As to this clonotype: This clone may be a read error of a much larger clone one base away. V usage is TRBV12-5 and J usage is TRBJ2-7; tentatively, D is TRBD1 (5 bases). Germline lookup yields CDR1 LGHNT and CDR2 FRNRAP. Deletions cut 4 bases from V and 4 bases from J, with 14 bases between. The CDR3 sequence is 14 residues long. For the CDR3, the DNA is TGTGCTAGTGGTTCGGGTGCAGGGTGGTACGAGCAGTACTTC. This codes for CASGSGAGWYEQYF.

This rearrangement joins TRBV29-1 to TRBJ2-7; 8 bases match TRBD2. The CDR3 loop spans 13 amino acids. Germline loops: CDR1 SQVTM, CDR2 ANQGSEA. After removal of 3 bases from V and 3 bases from J, the junction contained 4 bases not matched to a gene. The CDR3 coding sequence is TGCAGCGTTGACGGGGGGGCGGGCTACGAGCAGTACTTC. Translating it yields CSVDGGAGYEQYF.

This chain connects TRBV20-1 to TRBJ1-5, with D possibly being TRBD1 (6 bases). Germline V gene data show CDR1 as DFQATT and CDR2 as SNEGSKA (reference sequence). There are 14 residues in the CDR3. Trimming stripped 4 bases from V and 6 bases from J, with 16 bases between. The CDR3 protein is CSAKAGTPSQPQHF. As DNA, the CDR3 is TGCAGTGCTAAGGCAGGGACACCGAGTCAGCCCCAGCATTTT.

In this sample, this clonotype turned up many times. The rearrangement uses TRBV2 and TRBJ2-7; tentatively, D is TRBD2 (6 bases). The germline CDR1 and CDR2 sequences are SNHLY and FYNNEI. Trimming pared 4 bases from V and 3 bases from J, leaving 10 bases between. The CDR3 contains 13 residues. The CDR3 spells CASSAQGLYEQYF. CDR3 bases: TGTGCCAGCAGTGCCCAGGGACTCTACGAGCAGTACTTC.

The rearrangement uses TRBV2 and TRBJ2-3, with D unclear. Trimming stripped 8 bases from V and 5 bases from J, with 11 bases between. Germline assignment: CDR1 SNHLY and CDR2 FYNNEI. The CDR3 contains 12 residues. The CDR3, as DNA: TGTGCCAGCCTTTTAGCCGGAGATACGCAGTATTTT. This gives the protein CASLLAGDTQYF.

The rearrangement links TRBV2 to TRBJ1-1; D unclear. Germline CDR1 SNHLY, CDR2 FYNNEI. Trimming cost V 5 bases and J 2 bases, with 15 bases left between them. This CDR3 is 15 amino acids long. The DNA of the CDR3 is TGTGCCAGCAGTACCAGCCGACGGCGAAACACTGAAGCTTTCTTT. Protein sequence: CASSTSRRRNTEAFF.

This clonotype was seen repeatedly, ten times or more. The chain couples TRBV6-1 to TRBJ1-1, with a possible D match to TRBD1 (6 bases). The CDR3 contains 12 residues. Germline V lookup: CDR1 MNHNS, CDR2 SASEGT. V was pared by 3 bases and J by 10 bases, with 12 bases between. For the CDR3, the DNA is TGTGCCAGCAGTGATCACAGGGTCGGAGCTTTCTTT. It codes for CASSDHRVGAFF.

CDR3 in DNA: TGTGCCACCAGCAGAGATCGGGACAGACTCTATGGCTACACCTTC. Its translation is CATSRDRDRLYGYTF. The chain has TRBV15 and TRBJ1-2, with 7 bases fitting TRBD1. CDR1 is LNHNV, CDR2 YYDKDF, per germline (reference sequence). This CDR3 comprises 15 residues. Trimming took 0 bases from V and 4 from J; bases not matched to a gene: 5.

The V call is TRBV12-3 or TRBV12-4, the J call TRBJ2-3; 7 bases align to TRBD1. CDR3 length: 12 residues. V was clipped by 6 bases and J by 6 bases; unmatched bases: 3. CDR3 DNA sequence: TGTGCCAGCAGAAGACAGGGCGATACGCAGTATTTT. This encodes CASRRQGDTQYF.

The chain is built from TRBV30 and TRBJ1-3, with a weak D call TRBD1 (5 bases). The V and J ends lost 4 bases and 2 bases respectively, with 9 bases between them. Germline CDR1 reads GTSNPN; CDR2 reads SVGIG (reference sequence). CDR3 length equals 13 residues. The CDR3 nucleotides read TGTGCCTGGATGTCAGGGACTGGAAACACCATATATTTT. Its translation: CAWMSGTGNTIYF.

The J gene is TRBJ1-5, the V gene TRBV20-1; TRBD1 aligns across 7 bases. The CDR3 sequence is 16 residues long. Trimming removed 1 base from V and 0 bases from J; junction bases left unmatched: 6. Germline V gene lookup returns CDR1 DFQATT and CDR2 SNEGSKA (reference sequence). In DNA, the CDR3 is TGCAGTGCTAGAGCCCCAGGGGGGGATAGCAATCAGCCCCAGCATTTT. Protein: CSARAPGGDSNQPQHF.

This clonotype was counted a single time. The V call is TRBV12-3 or TRBV12-4, the J call TRBJ2-3; D not certain. This CDR3 spans 12 amino acids. Trimming left V 5 bases short and J 5 bases short, with 8 bases between. The CDR3 region has the DNA TGTGCCAGCAGTGCAAAACTAGATACGCAGTATTTT. Residues: CASSAKLDTQYF.

The gene calls are TRBV30 and TRBJ1-4; D is perhaps TRBD1 (6 bases). Trimming shortened V by 0 bases and J by 8 bases, and 13 bases separated the two germline ends. This CDR3 region has 14 residues. Germline V gives CDR1 GTSNPN, CDR2 SVGIG (reference sequence). The CDR3 DNA follows: TGTGCCTGGAGTGTTAGGGGGGTAAGAGAAAAACTGTTTTTT. This sequence encodes CAWSVRGVREKLFF.

J is TRBJ1-1 and V is TRBV3-1; D uncertain. Trimming took off 3 bases at V and 0 bases at J, with 8 bases between the two ends. Germline values: CDR1 LGHDT, CDR2 YNNKEL (reference sequence). The CDR3 runs to 14 residues. CDR3 loop: CASSQASLNTEAFF. The CDR3 nucleotides are TGTGCCAGCAGCCAGGCCAGCTTGAACACTGAAGCTTTCTTT.

The chain has TRBV10-3 and TRBJ2-6, with D perhaps TRBD1 or TRBD2 (5 bases each). Per germline, CDR1 ENHRY and CDR2 SYGVKD. The CDR3 loop spans 15 amino acids. Deletions cut 11 bases from V and 0 bases from J, with 14 bases between. In DNA form, the CDR3 reads TGTGCCGCCGTGGGGGACCTCTCTGGGGCCAACGTCCTGACTTTC. Translation gives CAAVGDLSGANVLTF.

This clonotype was seen more than once but under ten times. This chain joins TRBV2 and TRBJ1-2; D might be TRBD1 (5 bases). The CDR3 consists of 13 residues. The V end was cut by 2 bases, the J end by 4 bases, with 8 bases between. Germline V gene lookup returns CDR1 SNHLY and CDR2 FYNNEI. CDR3 in DNA: TGTGCCAGCAGTGAAATGCAGGGCTATGGCTACACCTTC. It encodes CASSEMQGYGYTF. Together with reference TRBV2 and TRBJ1-2, the CDR3 gives the full variable domain: EPEVTQTPSHQVTQMGQEVILRCVPISNHLYFYWYRQILGQKVEFLVSFYNNEISEKSEIFDDQFSVERPDGSNFTLKIRSTKLEDSAMYFCASSEMQGYGYTFGSGTRLTVV.